This TCR beta chain was sequenced during a study of blood T cells in healthy people across ages. Primers used in a second PCR of about 6 to 11 cycles were a sample-barcoded 5' primer and a J-beta primer mix. A single record per CDR3 protein comes from TCRdb applying MiXCR to the 5' RACE reads. The data contain roughly 2 million distinct CDR3 sequences, about 50% of them seen just once; the ten biggest clones take up less than 2.5%. CDR1 and CDR2 from the germline V gene are SGDLS and YYNGEE. V dropped 4 bases and J dropped 1 base, with 13 bases sitting between them. This CDR3 region has 15 residues. This TCR was recovered from a woman in her forties in good health. Sequencing used blood. The chain combines TRBV9 with TRBJ2-3; no clear D. Written as DNA, the CDR3 is TGTGCCAGCAGCCCCCGCACGGCGGGCACAGATACGCAGTATTTT. It codes for CASSPRTAGTDTQYF. The full variable domain, completed using reference TRBV9 and TRBJ2-3, is DSGVTQTPKHLITATGQRVTLRCSPRSGDLSVYWYQQSLDQGLQFLIQYYNGEERAKGNILERFSAQQFPDLHSELNLSSLELGDSALYFCASSPRTAGTDTQYFGPGTRLTVL.